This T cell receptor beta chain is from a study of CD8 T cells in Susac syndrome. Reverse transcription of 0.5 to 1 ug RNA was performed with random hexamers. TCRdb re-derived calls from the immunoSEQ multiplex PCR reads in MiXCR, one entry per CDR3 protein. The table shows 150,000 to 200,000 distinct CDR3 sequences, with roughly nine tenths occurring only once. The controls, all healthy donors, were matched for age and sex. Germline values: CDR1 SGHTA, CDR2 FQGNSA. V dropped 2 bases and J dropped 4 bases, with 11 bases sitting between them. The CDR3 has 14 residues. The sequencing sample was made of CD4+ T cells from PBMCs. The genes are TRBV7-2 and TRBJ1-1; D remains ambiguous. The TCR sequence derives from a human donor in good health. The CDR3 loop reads CASSLFARSTEAFF. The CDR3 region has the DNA TGTGCCAGCAGCTTATTCGCGAGGAGCACTGAAGCTTTCTTT.